Sequencing of this TCR beta chain was carried out in a study of T cell responses to AZD1222 COVID-19 vaccine. TCRdb's copy holds only in-frame clones and misses some; the assay was immunoSEQ multiplex PCR. The sample yields under 70,000 clones, roughly 84% seen once. The CDR3 is 13 amino acids. The V end was cut by 4 bases, the J end by 3 bases, with 9 bases between. Germline lookup yields CDR1 WSHSY and CDR2 SAAADI. As regards this clone: This specimen includes other DNA sequences encoding the same CDR3.

This sequence originates from an adult in good health. V gene TRBV10-2 combines with J gene TRBJ1-2, with a tentative D call TRBD1 (5 bases). Sequenced material: peripheral blood, taken on day 0 of AZD1222 vaccination. CDR3 amino acids: CASSGTGDYGYTF. CDR3 in DNA: TGCGCCAGCAGTGGTACGGGGGACTATGGCTACACCTTC.